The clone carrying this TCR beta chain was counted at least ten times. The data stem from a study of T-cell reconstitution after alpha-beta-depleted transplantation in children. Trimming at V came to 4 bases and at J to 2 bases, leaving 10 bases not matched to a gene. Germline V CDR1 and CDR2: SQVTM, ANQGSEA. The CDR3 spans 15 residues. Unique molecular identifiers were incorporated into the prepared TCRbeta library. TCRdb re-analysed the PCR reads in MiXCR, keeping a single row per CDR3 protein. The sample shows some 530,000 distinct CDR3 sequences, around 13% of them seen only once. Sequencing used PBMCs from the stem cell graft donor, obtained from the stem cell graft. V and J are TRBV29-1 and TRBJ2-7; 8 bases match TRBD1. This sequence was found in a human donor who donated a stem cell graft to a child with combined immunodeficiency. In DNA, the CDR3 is TGCAGCGTTGTATACCCCGGGACAGGAACCTACGAGCAGTACTTC. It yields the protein CSVVYPGTGTYEQYF.